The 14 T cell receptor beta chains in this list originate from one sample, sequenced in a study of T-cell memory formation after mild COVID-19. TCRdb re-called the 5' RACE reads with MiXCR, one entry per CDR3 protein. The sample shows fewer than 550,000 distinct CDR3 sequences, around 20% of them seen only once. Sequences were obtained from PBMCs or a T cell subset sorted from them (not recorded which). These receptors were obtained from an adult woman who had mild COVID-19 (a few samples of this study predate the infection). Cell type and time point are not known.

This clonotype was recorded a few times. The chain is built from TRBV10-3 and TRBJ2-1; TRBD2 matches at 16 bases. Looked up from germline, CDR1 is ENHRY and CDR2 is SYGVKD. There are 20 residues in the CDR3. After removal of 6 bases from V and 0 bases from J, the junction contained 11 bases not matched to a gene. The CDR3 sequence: CAIRPGLAGGPSSSYNEQFF. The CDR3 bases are TGTGCCATCAGACCGGGACTAGCGGGAGGGCCCTCAAGCTCCTACAATGAGCAGTTCTTC.

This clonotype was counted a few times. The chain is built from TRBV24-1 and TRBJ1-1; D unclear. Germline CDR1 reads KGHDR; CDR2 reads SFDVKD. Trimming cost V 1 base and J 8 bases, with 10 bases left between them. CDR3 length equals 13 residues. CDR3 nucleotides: TGTGCCACCAGTGATTTAGCTCGAACCGAAGCTTTCTTT. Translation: CATSDLARTEAFF.

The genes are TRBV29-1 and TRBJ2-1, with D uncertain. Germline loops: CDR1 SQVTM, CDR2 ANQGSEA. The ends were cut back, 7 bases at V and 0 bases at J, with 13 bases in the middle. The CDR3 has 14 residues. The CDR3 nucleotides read TGCAGCGGCCGACTTCCGTACTCCTACAATGAGCAGTTCTTC. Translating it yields CSGRLPYSYNEQFF.

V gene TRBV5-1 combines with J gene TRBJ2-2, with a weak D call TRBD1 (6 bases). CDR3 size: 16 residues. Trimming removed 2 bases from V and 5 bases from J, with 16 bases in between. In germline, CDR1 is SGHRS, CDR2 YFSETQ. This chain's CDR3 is CASSFTPGHQTGELFF. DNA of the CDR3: TGCGCCAGCAGCTTTACCCCGGGACACCAAACCGGGGAGCTGTTTTTT.

This CDR3 reads CSANAGVGDTQYF. The CDR3 nucleotides are TGCAGTGCTAATGCGGGAGTAGGCGATACGCAGTATTTT. V is TRBV20-1 and J is TRBJ2-3, with 7 bases aligning to TRBD2. The CDR3 contains 13 residues. In germline, CDR1 is DFQATT, CDR2 SNEGSKA (reference sequence). V shed 4 bases, J shed 6 bases, and the junction held 7 bases outside the gene matches.

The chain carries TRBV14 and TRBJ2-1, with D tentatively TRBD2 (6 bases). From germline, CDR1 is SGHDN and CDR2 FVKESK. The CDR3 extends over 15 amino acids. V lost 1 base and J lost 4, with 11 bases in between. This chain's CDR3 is CASSQAGTFYNEQFF. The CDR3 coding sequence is TGTGCCAGCAGCCAAGCCGGGACTTTTTACAATGAGCAGTTCTTC. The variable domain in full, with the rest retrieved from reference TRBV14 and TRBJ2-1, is EAGVTQFPSHSVIEKGQTVTLRCDPISGHDNLYWYRRVMGKEIKFLLHFVKESKQDESGMPNNRFLAERTGGTYSTLKVQPAELEDSGVYFCASSQAGTFYNEQFFGPGTRLTVL.

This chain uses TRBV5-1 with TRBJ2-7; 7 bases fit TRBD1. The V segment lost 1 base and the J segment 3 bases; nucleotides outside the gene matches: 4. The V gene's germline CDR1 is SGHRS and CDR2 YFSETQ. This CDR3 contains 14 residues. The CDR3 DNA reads TGCGCCAGCAGCTTGTCGGGACAGCTCTACGAGCAGTACTTC. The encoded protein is CASSLSGQLYEQYF.

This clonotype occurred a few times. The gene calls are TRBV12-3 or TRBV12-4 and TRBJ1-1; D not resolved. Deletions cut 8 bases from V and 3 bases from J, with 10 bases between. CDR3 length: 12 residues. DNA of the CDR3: TGTGCCAGCGCGCCGGGGTACACTGAAGCTTTCTTT. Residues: CASAPGYTEAFF.

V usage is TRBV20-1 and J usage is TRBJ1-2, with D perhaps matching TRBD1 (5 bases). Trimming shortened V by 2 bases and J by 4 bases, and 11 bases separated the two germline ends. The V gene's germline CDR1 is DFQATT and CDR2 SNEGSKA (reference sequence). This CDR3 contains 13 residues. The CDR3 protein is CSARQGLSYGYTF. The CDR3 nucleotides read TGCAGTGCTAGACAGGGCCTATCCTATGGCTACACCTTC.

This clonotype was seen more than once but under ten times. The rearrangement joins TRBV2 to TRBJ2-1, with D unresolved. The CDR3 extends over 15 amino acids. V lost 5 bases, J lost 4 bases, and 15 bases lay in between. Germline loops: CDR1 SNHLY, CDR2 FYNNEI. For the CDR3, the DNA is TGTGCCAGCAGTAACGAAAGGACGCAGTACAATGAGCAGTTCTTC. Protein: CASSNERTQYNEQFF.

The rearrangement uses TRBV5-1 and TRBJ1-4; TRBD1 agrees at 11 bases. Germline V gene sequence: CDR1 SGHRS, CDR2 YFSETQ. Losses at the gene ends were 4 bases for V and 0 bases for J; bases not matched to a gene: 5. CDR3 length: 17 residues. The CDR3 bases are TGCGCCAGCAGCCCCCGGACAGGGGGCGCAACTAATGAAAAACTGTTTTTT. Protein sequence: CASSPRTGGATNEKLFF.

CDR3 sequence: CASGSWENTGELFF. In DNA, the CDR3 is TGTGCCAGCGGTTCTTGGGAAAACACCGGGGAGCTGTTTTTT. This sequence joins TRBV12-3 or TRBV12-4 and TRBJ2-2; D unclear. V dropped 8 bases and J dropped 2 bases, with 12 bases sitting between them. The CDR3 contains 14 residues.

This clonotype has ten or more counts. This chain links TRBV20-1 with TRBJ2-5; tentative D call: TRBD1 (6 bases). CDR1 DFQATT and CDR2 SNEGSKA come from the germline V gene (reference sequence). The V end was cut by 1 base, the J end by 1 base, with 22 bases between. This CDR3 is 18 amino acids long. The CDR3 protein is CSARGSTDSRTPQETQYF. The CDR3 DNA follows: TGCAGTGCTAGAGGGTCTACGGACAGCCGTACACCCCAAGAGACCCAGTACTTC.

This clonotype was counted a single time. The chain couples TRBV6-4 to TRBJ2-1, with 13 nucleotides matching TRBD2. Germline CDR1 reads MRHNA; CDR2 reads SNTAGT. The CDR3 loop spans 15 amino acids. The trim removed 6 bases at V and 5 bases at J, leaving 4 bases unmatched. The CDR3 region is CASRILAGGNNEQFF. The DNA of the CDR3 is TGTGCCAGCAGGATACTAGCGGGGGGGAACAATGAGCAGTTCTTC.